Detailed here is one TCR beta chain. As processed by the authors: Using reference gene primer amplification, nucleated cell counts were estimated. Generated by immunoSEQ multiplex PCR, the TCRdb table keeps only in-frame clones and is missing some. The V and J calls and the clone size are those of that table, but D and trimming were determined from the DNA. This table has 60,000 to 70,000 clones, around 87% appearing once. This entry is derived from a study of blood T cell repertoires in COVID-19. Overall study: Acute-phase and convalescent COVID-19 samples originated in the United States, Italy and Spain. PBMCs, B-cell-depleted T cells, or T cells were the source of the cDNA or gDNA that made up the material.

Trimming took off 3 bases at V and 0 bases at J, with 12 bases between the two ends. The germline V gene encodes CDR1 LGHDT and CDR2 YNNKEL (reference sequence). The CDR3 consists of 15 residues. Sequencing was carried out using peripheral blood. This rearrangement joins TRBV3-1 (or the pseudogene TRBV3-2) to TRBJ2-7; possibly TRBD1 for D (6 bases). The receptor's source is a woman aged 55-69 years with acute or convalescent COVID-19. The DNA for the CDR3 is TGTGCCAGCAGCCAGAACTTACAGGGCTCCTACGAGCAGTACGTC. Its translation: CASSQNLQGSYEQYV.